The 4 T cell receptor beta chains given below trace back to one sample, sequenced in a study of shared clonotypes between healthy human individuals. The method was immunoSEQ multiplex PCR; TCRdb's version includes in-frame clones alone and lacks a portion of them. This sample has over 800,000 clones; 80% to 95% occur once, and the top ten carry nearly 25%. Naive-designated CD8 cells lacked CD45RO, were positively enriched for CCR7, and omitted terminally differentiated effector memory CD45RA+ cells. Sequenced material: naive CD8+ T cells sorted from blood. These receptors all come from a man younger than 45 in good health.

With regard to this clone: Within the sample, other DNA sequences also encode this same CDR3. The J gene is TRBJ2-5, the V gene TRBV9, with 9 nucleotides matching TRBD1. The V segment lost 0 bases and the J segment 4 bases; nucleotides outside the gene matches: 1. The CDR3 is made up of 14 amino acids. Germline CDR1 SGDLS, CDR2 YYNGEE. The CDR3, as DNA: TGTGCCAGCAGCGTAGGACAGGGGGGAGAGACCCAGTACTTC. Translation: CASSVGQGGETQYF.

This sequence joins TRBV27 and TRBJ2-7, with TRBD2 matching 9 bases. Germline V gene sequence: CDR1 MNHEY, CDR2 SMNVEV (reference sequence). Losses at the gene ends were 7 bases for V and 5 bases for J; bases not matched to a gene: 9. This CDR3 has 14 amino acids. CDR3 protein: CASKSPGLANEQYF. The CDR3 nucleotides read TGTGCCAGCAAATCGCCGGGACTAGCAAACGAGCAGTACTTC.

The chain employs TRBV19 and TRBJ1-5, with D unresolved. CDR1 and CDR2 (germline): LNHDA, SQIVND (reference sequence). The CDR3 loop spans 14 amino acids. V lost 7 bases and J 8 bases, leaving 18 bases between the germline ends. This CDR3 reads CASTTGPLGEPQHF. The CDR3, as DNA: TGTGCCAGTACCACCGGGCCATTGGGTGAGCCCCAGCATTTT.

CDR3 DNA: TGTGCCAGCTCACCACCTTCCGGCACAGATACGCAGTATTTT. Residues: CASSPPSGTDTQYF. V usage is TRBV18 and J usage is TRBJ2-3; D remains unclear. Germline-derived CDR1 and CDR2 are KGHSH and LQKENI. V was trimmed by 0 bases and J by 1 base, leaving 5 bases between them. This CDR3 region has 14 residues.